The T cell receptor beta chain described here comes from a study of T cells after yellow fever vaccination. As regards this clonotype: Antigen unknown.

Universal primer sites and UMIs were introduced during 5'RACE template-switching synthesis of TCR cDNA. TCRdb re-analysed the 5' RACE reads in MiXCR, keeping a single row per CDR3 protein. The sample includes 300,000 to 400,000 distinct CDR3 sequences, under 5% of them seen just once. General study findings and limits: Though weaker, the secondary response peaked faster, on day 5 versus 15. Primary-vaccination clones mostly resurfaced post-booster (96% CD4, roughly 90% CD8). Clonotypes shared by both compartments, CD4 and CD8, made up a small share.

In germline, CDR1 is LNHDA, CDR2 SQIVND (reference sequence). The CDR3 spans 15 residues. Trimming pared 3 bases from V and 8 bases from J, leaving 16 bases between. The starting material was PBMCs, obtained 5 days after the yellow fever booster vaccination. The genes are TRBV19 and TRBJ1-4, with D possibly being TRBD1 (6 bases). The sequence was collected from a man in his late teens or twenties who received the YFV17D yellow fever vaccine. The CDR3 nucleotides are TGTGCCAGTAGTATGCCCGGGGACAAAGGAGAAAAACTGTTTTTT. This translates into CASSMPGDKGEKLFF.